Listed below are T cell receptor beta chains from one sample, sequenced in a study of control samples from healthy donors and cancer patients. Some clones are missing from TCRdb's copy, which holds only in-frame ones; the method was immunoSEQ multiplex PCR. The sample contains under 150,000 clones, over 85% of which appear only once. The sample consisted of blood. The receptors shown here come from a man younger than 40 in good health. Each CDR3 is given with its conserved first and last residue. The D gene is left open where the match is weak. Clone size is given for some rows only: seen once, a few or many times, or a class if the clone is expanded.

d_gene: TRBD1; j_gene: TRBJ1-1; v_gene: TRBV28; abundance: NA; CDR3nt: TGTGCCAGCAGTTCAAGGACAGGGGTTGGCACTGAAGCTTTCTTT; CDR3aa: CASSSRTGVGTEAFF
d_gene: TRBD1; j_gene: TRBJ1-2; v_gene: TRBV28; abundance: NA; CDR3nt: TGTGCCAGCAGTTTTCGGGACAGGGGGCTCAGCGGCTACACCTTC; CDR3aa: CASSFRDRGLSGYTF
d_gene: NA; j_gene: TRBJ1-1; v_gene: TRBV7-9; abundance: NA; CDR3nt: TGTGCCAGCAGCTTACGGTTGCCGGGTGAAGCTTTCTTT; CDR3aa: CASSLRLPGEAFF
d_gene: NA; j_gene: TRBJ1-5; v_gene: TRBV28; abundance: NA; CDR3nt: TGTGCCAGCGGAAGGGGCACATATCAGCCCCAGCATTTT; CDR3aa: CASGRGTYQPQHF
d_gene: NA; j_gene: TRBJ1-5; v_gene: TRBV28; abundance: NA; CDR3nt: TGTGCCAGCAGTTTGGGCAACGGGAATCAGCCCCAGCATTTT; CDR3aa: CASSLGNGNQPQHF
d_gene: TRBD1; j_gene: TRBJ1-2; v_gene: TRBV7-2; abundance: NA; CDR3nt: TGTGCCAGCAGCTTGGAGCCGGGACAGGGGTCTGGGGGCTACACCTTC; CDR3aa: CASSLEPGQGSGGYTF
d_gene: TRBD1; j_gene: TRBJ1-2; v_gene: TRBV11-2; abundance: NA; CDR3nt: TGTGCCAGCACCCTGACAGGGTTCTATGGCTACACCTTC; CDR3aa: CASTLTGFYGYTF
d_gene: TRBD1; j_gene: TRBJ2-2; v_gene: TRBV29-1; abundance: NA; CDR3nt: TGCAGCGTTGGGACAGGGGTTCGTACCGGGGAGCTGTTTTTT; CDR3aa: CSVGTGVRTGELFF
d_gene: NA; j_gene: TRBJ2-3; v_gene: TRBV10-2; abundance: NA; CDR3nt: TGCGCCAGCAGTGAGTCGCATACGCAGTATTTT; CDR3aa: CASSESHTQYF
d_gene: NA; j_gene: TRBJ2-7; v_gene: TRBV19; abundance: NA; CDR3nt: TGTGCCAGTAGTCCCGCCGGGGCCCGCGAGCAGTACTTC; CDR3aa: CASSPAGAREQYF
d_gene: TRBD1; j_gene: TRBJ2-2; v_gene: TRBV7-8; abundance: NA; CDR3nt: TGTGCCAGCAGCTTAGGAAGAAGAGGAACCGGCCAGGGGGCCGGGGAGCTGTTTTTT; CDR3aa: CASSLGRRGTGQGAGELFF
d_gene: TRBD1; j_gene: TRBJ2-2; v_gene: TRBV25-1; abundance: NA; CDR3nt: TGTGCCAGCAGGTCCGGGACAGTGAACACCGGGGAGCTGTTTTTT; CDR3aa: CASRSGTVNTGELFF
d_gene: NA; j_gene: TRBJ1-2; v_gene: TRBV10-3; abundance: NA; CDR3nt: TGTGCCATCAGTGAGTCGAACAGGGACGGCTACACCTTC; CDR3aa: CAISESNRDGYTF
d_gene: TRBD1; j_gene: TRBJ1-1; v_gene: TRBV11-2; abundance: NA; CDR3nt: TGTGCCAGCAGCTCGACAGGGGGATCTGAAGCTTTCTTT; CDR3aa: CASSSTGGSEAFF
d_gene: NA; j_gene: TRBJ1-5; v_gene: TRBV5-8; abundance: NA; CDR3nt: TGTGCCAGCAGCTTGAGGACCCTTAATCAGCCCCAGCATTTT; CDR3aa: CASSLRTLNQPQHF
d_gene: TRBD1; j_gene: TRBJ1-6; v_gene: TRBV7-9; abundance: few; CDR3nt: TGTGCCAGCAGCTCCGGACAGGGGTATTCACCCCTCCACTTT; CDR3aa: CASSSGQGYSPLHF
d_gene: NA; j_gene: TRBJ1-4; v_gene: TRBV28; abundance: once; CDR3nt: TGTGCCAGCAGTTTTCCCGGGGACCTCGAAAAACTGTTTTTT; CDR3aa: CASSFPGDLEKLFF
d_gene: NA; j_gene: TRBJ1-2; v_gene: TRBV6-5; abundance: NA; CDR3nt: TGTGCCAGCAGTTCCAGGGCAGGGGTCACCTTC; CDR3aa: CASSSRAGVTF
d_gene: TRBD1; j_gene: TRBJ1-2; v_gene: TRBV28; abundance: NA; CDR3nt: TGTGCCAGCAGTTTTGGGGACAGGGTGTGGGGCTACACCTTC; CDR3aa: CASSFGDRVWGYTF
d_gene: NA; j_gene: TRBJ2-7; v_gene: TRBV5-1; abundance: few; CDR3nt: TGCGCCAGCAGCTTTAATACAGGGCTCAACTACGAGCAGTACTTC; CDR3aa: CASSFNTGLNYEQYF
d_gene: NA; j_gene: TRBJ1-2; v_gene: TRBV19; abundance: NA; CDR3nt: TGTGCCAGTAGACCGGACGGCGCTTACTATGGCTACACCTTC; CDR3aa: CASRPDGAYYGYTF
d_gene: NA; j_gene: TRBJ2-5; v_gene: TRBV7-2; abundance: once; CDR3nt: TGTGCCAGCAGCCTTGAGACAGGGAGGGAGACCCAGTACTTC; CDR3aa: CASSLETGRETQYF
d_gene: NA; j_gene: TRBJ2-1; v_gene: TRBV5-1; abundance: NA; CDR3nt: TGCGCCAGCAGCTTGTTTTCTGAATACAATGAGCAGTTCTTC; CDR3aa: CASSLFSEYNEQFF
d_gene: NA; j_gene: TRBJ2-7; v_gene: TRBV19; abundance: NA; CDR3nt: TGTGCCAGTAGTGCTGTCGGACGGCTACTCTACGAGCAGTACTTC; CDR3aa: CASSAVGRLLYEQYF
d_gene: NA; j_gene: TRBJ2-3; v_gene: TRBV6-6; abundance: NA; CDR3nt: TGTGCCAGCAGTTATCCGGCCTCGACAGATACGCAGTATTTT; CDR3aa: CASSYPASTDTQYF
d_gene: NA; j_gene: TRBJ2-4; v_gene: TRBV18; abundance: NA; CDR3nt: TGTGCCAGCTCACCTGAAATCACACAGGTAGCCAAAAACATTCAGTACTTC; CDR3aa: CASSPEITQVAKNIQYF
d_gene: TRBD1; j_gene: TRBJ1-2; v_gene: TRBV5-8; abundance: NA; CDR3nt: TGTGCCAGCAGCATACAGGGGGCGAGAGGCTACACCTTC; CDR3aa: CASSIQGARGYTF
d_gene: TRBD1; j_gene: TRBJ2-7; v_gene: TRBV12-3/TRBV12-4; abundance: few; CDR3nt: TGTGCCAGCGGGGACAGGGCTTTGTACGAGCAGTACTTC; CDR3aa: CASGDRALYEQYF
d_gene: TRBD1; j_gene: TRBJ1-6; v_gene: TRBV25-1; abundance: NA; CDR3nt: TGTGCCAGCAGTGATAAGGACAGGGGTAATTCACCCCTCCACTTT; CDR3aa: CASSDKDRGNSPLHF
d_gene: NA; j_gene: TRBJ2-1; v_gene: TRBV7-2; abundance: NA; CDR3nt: TGTGCCAGCAGCTTAATGGTAGCGGACAATGAGCAGTTCTTC; CDR3aa: CASSLMVADNEQFF
d_gene: TRBD1; j_gene: TRBJ1-3; v_gene: TRBV9; abundance: NA; CDR3nt: TGTGCCAGCAGCGTAGCCGGTCGGCCAGGGGGATCTGGAAACACCATATATTTT; CDR3aa: CASSVAGRPGGSGNTIYF
d_gene: TRBD2; j_gene: TRBJ2-1; v_gene: TRBV7-9; abundance: NA; CDR3nt: TGTGCCAGCAGCCCTCTAGCGGGAGGACAGAATGAGCAGTTCTTC; CDR3aa: CASSPLAGGQNEQFF
d_gene: NA; j_gene: TRBJ1-6; v_gene: TRBV10-1; abundance: NA; CDR3nt: TGCGCCAGCAGTGAGTTCGGCGGCTCACCCCTCCACTTT; CDR3aa: CASSEFGGSPLHF
d_gene: NA; j_gene: TRBJ2-7; v_gene: TRBV7-9; abundance: NA; CDR3nt: TGTGCCAGCAGCTTAGATAGCCCGACCCGGGAGCAGTACTTC; CDR3aa: CASSLDSPTREQYF
d_gene: NA; j_gene: TRBJ1-2; v_gene: TRBV5-8; abundance: NA; CDR3nt: TGTGCCAGCAGCTTGAATGGCTACACCTTC; CDR3aa: CASSLNGYTF
d_gene: NA; j_gene: TRBJ2-5; v_gene: TRBV12-5; abundance: NA; CDR3nt: TGTGCTAGTGGTTTGACGGGGGTGGAAACCCAGTACTTC; CDR3aa: CASGLTGVETQYF
d_gene: TRBD1; j_gene: TRBJ2-7; v_gene: TRBV28; abundance: NA; CDR3nt: TGTGCCAGCAGTCCTCAACCGGGACAGGGGGCGCGAGGTCGCTCCTACGAGCAGTACTTC; CDR3aa: CASSPQPGQGARGRSYEQYF
d_gene: NA; j_gene: TRBJ2-2; v_gene: TRBV10-3; abundance: NA; CDR3nt: TGTGCCATCACGAGGGGCGCGAACACCGGGGAGCTGTTTTTT; CDR3aa: CAITRGANTGELFF
d_gene: TRBD1; j_gene: TRBJ1-4; v_gene: TRBV2; abundance: NA; CDR3nt: TGTGCCAGCAGATTACAGGGGGCGAATGAAAAACTGTTTTTT; CDR3aa: CASRLQGANEKLFF
d_gene: NA; j_gene: TRBJ2-1; v_gene: TRBV20-1; abundance: NA; CDR3nt: TGCAGTGCTAGTCGGGACGACCACAATGAGCAGTTCTTC; CDR3aa: CSASRDDHNEQFF
d_gene: NA; j_gene: TRBJ1-1; v_gene: TRBV5-6; abundance: NA; CDR3nt: TGTGCCAGCAGCTTGGGCCGCCGTGAAGCCCTCCGGCACACTGAAGCTTTCTTT; CDR3aa: CASSLGRREALRHTEAFF
d_gene: NA; j_gene: TRBJ1-2; v_gene: TRBV10-3; abundance: NA; CDR3nt: TGTGCCATCAGTGACCCCCTATACTATGGCTACACCTTC; CDR3aa: CAISDPLYYGYTF
d_gene: TRBD1; j_gene: TRBJ2-1; v_gene: TRBV19; abundance: NA; CDR3nt: TGTGCCAGTAGTCAACCAGGGGGAATAAGTAATGAGCAGTTCTTC; CDR3aa: CASSQPGGISNEQFF
d_gene: TRBD2; j_gene: TRBJ2-3; v_gene: TRBV7-6; abundance: NA; CDR3nt: TGTGCCAGCAGCTTGGGACTAGCGGAGATACCGAGGGATACGCAGTATTTT; CDR3aa: CASSLGLAEIPRDTQYF
d_gene: NA; j_gene: TRBJ1-5; v_gene: TRBV3-1/TRBV3-2; abundance: NA; CDR3nt: TGTGCCAGCAGCCAAGATTCCGGGGGCAATCAGCCCCAGCATTTT; CDR3aa: CASSQDSGGNQPQHF
d_gene: TRBD1; j_gene: TRBJ1-2; v_gene: TRBV28; abundance: NA; CDR3nt: TGTGCCAGCAGTGGAGGGGACAGGAACTATGGCTACACCTTC; CDR3aa: CASSGGDRNYGYTF
d_gene: NA; j_gene: TRBJ1-5; v_gene: TRBV7-9; abundance: NA; CDR3nt: TGTGCCAGCAGCTCAGGTTCGGACGGGAATCAGCCCCAGCATTTT; CDR3aa: CASSSGSDGNQPQHF
d_gene: TRBD2; j_gene: TRBJ2-1; v_gene: TRBV9; abundance: NA; CDR3nt: TGTGCCAGCAGCGTAGCCAGGGAGGGAATTAATGAGCAGTTCTTC; CDR3aa: CASSVAREGINEQFF
d_gene: NA; j_gene: TRBJ2-3; v_gene: TRBV2; abundance: NA; CDR3nt: TGTGCCAGCACGCCATTGGGCGGACGCACAGATACGCAGTATTTT; CDR3aa: CASTPLGGRTDTQYF
d_gene: TRBD1; j_gene: TRBJ2-2; v_gene: TRBV7-2; abundance: NA; CDR3nt: TGTGCCAGCAGCGCACAGGGGTACACCGGGGAGCTGTTTTTT; CDR3aa: CASSAQGYTGELFF
d_gene: NA; j_gene: TRBJ2-1; v_gene: TRBV10-1; abundance: NA; CDR3nt: TGCGCCAGCAGTACTCATAAGCAGTTCTTC; CDR3aa: CASSTHKQFF
d_gene: TRBD2; j_gene: TRBJ2-3; v_gene: TRBV7-8; abundance: NA; CDR3nt: TGTGCCAGCAGCAGAAGACTAGCGCCAAGCACAGATACGCAGTATTTT; CDR3aa: CASSRRLAPSTDTQYF
d_gene: TRBD1; j_gene: TRBJ1-5; v_gene: TRBV28; abundance: NA; CDR3nt: TGTGCCAGCAGTACAGGGGGCAACGGCAATCAGCCCCAGCATTTT; CDR3aa: CASSTGGNGNQPQHF
d_gene: TRBD1; j_gene: TRBJ2-1; v_gene: TRBV10-3; abundance: NA; CDR3nt: TGTGCCATCAGTGGGACAGGGGGCGAGCAGTTCTTC; CDR3aa: CAISGTGGEQFF